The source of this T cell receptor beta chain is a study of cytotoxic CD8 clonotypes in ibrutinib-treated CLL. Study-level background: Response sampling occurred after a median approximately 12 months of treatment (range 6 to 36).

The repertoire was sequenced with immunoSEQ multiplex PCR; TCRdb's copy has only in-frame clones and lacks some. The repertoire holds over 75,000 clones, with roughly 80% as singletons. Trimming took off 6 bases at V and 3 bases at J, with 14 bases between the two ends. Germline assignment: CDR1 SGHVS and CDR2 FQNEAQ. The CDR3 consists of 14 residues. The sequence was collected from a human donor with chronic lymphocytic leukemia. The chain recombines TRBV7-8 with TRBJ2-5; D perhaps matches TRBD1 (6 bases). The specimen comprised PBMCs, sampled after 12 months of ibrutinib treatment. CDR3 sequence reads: CASRNRVWEETQYF. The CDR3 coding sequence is TGTGCCAGCAGGAACAGGGTTTGGGAAGAGACCCAGTACTTC. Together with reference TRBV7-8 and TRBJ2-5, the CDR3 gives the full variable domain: GAGVSQSPRYKVAKRGQDVALRCDPISGHVSLFWYQQALGQGPEFLTYFQNEAQLDKSGLPSDRFFAERPEGSVSTLKIQRTQQEDSAVYLCASRNRVWEETQYFGPGTRLLVL.